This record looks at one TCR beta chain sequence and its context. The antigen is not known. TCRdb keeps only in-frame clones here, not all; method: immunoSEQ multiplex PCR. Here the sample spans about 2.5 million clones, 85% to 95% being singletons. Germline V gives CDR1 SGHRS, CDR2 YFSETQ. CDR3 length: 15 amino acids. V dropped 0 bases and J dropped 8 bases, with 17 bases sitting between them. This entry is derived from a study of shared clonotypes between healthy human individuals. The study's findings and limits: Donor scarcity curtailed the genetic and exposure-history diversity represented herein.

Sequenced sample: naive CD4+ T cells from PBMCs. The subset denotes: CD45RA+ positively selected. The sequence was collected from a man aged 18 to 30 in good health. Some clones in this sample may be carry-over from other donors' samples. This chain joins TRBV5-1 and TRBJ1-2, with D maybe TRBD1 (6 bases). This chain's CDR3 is CASSLEGTGKRGYTF. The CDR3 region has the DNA TGCGCCAGCAGCTTGGAGGGCACAGGGAAGCGCGGCTACACCTTC. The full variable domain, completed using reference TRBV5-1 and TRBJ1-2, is KAGVTQTPRYLIKTRGQQVTLSCSPISGHRSVSWYQQTPGQGLQFLFEYFSETQRNKGNFPGRFSGRQFSNSRSEMNVSTLELGDSALYLCASSLEGTGKRGYTFGSGTRLTVV.